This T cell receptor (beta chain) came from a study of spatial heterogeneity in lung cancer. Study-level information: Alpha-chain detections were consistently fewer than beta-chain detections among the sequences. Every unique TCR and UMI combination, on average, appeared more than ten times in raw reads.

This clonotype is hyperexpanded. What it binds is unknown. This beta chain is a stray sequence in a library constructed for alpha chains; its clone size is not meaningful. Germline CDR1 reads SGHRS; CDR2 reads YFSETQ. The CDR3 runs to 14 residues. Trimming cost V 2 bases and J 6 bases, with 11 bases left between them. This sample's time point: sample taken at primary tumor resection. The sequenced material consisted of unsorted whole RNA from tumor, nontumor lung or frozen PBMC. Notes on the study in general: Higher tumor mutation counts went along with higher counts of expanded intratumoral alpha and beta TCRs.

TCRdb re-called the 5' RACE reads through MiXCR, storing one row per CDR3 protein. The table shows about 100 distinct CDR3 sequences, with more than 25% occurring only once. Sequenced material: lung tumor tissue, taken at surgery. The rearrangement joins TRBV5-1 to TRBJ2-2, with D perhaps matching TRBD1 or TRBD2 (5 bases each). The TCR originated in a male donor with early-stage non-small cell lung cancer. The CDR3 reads CASSFTGLPGELFF. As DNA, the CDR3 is TGCGCCAGCAGCTTTACGGGGCTCCCCGGGGAGCTGTTTTTT.